A single sample is the source of the 16 T cell receptor beta chains below, sequenced in a study of graft-versus-host responses after intestinal transplantation. TCRdb's copy holds only in-frame clones and misses some; the assay was immunoSEQ multiplex PCR. This sample has about 120,000 clones; about 95% occur once, and the top ten carry about 3.3%. These receptors' targets are unknown. This sample comprised unstimulated CD8+ T cells sorted from spleen or lymph node cells, obtained before intestinal transplant. The receptors stem from a human donor who received an intestinal transplant.

V is TRBV28 and J is TRBJ1-4; perhaps TRBD1 as D (5 bases). Trimming left V 10 bases short and J 5 bases short, with 11 bases between. This CDR3 is built from 12 residues. Germline V gene data show CDR1 as MDHEN and CDR2 as SYDVKM. The CDR3: CATQGVNEKLFF. The DNA for the CDR3 is TGTGCCACCCAGGGTGTAAATGAAAAACTGTTTTTT.

The chain employs TRBV29-1 and TRBJ2-7; TRBD2 is a possible D gene (5 bases). CDR1 SQVTM and CDR2 ANQGSEA come from the germline V gene. Trimming cost V 7 bases and J 5 bases, with 15 bases left between them. This CDR3 spans 12 amino acids. The CDR3 sequence is CSARRSEDEQYF. In DNA form, the CDR3 reads TGCAGCGCCCGGAGGTCTGAGGACGAGCAGTACTTC.

The V gene is TRBV4-2, the J gene TRBJ2-1, with D maybe TRBD2 (5 bases). CDR3 size: 16 residues. Germline V gene lookup returns CDR1 LGHNA and CDR2 YNFKEQ. Trimming left V 1 base short and J 4 bases short, with 14 bases between. The CDR3 loop reads CASSQVFGSGYNEQFF. In DNA, the CDR3 is TGTGCCAGCAGCCAAGTTTTTGGGAGTGGGTACAATGAGCAGTTCTTC.

The chain carries TRBV7-6 and TRBJ2-7; D might be TRBD1 (5 bases). The CDR3 consists of 14 residues. CDR1 is SGHVS and CDR2 is FNYEAQ in the germline V gene. V lost 2 bases, J lost 3 bases, and 11 bases lay in between. The chain's CDR3 is CASSLRGQGYEQYF. The CDR3 DNA is TGTGCCAGCAGCTTAAGGGGCCAGGGCTACGAGCAGTACTTC.

The chain has TRBV28 and TRBJ2-1; 9 nucleotides align to TRBD2. Germline loops: CDR1 MDHEN, CDR2 SYDVKM. Trimming cost V 10 bases and J 10 bases; bases outside gene matches: 17. The CDR3 extends over 15 amino acids. The CDR3 spells CATSQGGRAEGEQFF. CDR3 sequence (DNA): TGTGCCACCTCCCAGGGCGGGAGGGCCGAAGGGGAGCAGTTCTTC.

The rearrangement uses TRBV7-9 and TRBJ2-7; TRBD1 agrees at 7 bases. Trimming took 1 base from V and 4 from J; bases not matched to a gene: 4. CDR3 length equals 14 residues. CDR1 and CDR2 (germline): SEHNR, FQNEAQ (reference sequence). DNA of the CDR3: TGTGCCAGCAGCTTAGGAGGGGGCGGTTACGAGCAGTACTTC. Protein sequence: CASSLGGGGYEQYF.

The V and J genes are TRBV9 and TRBJ2-1, with unresolved D. The germline V and J ends were trimmed by 1 base and 5 bases, with 4 bases remaining between them. The CDR3 is 12 amino acids. The germline V gene has CDR1 SGDLS and CDR2 YYNGEE. CDR3 amino acids: CASSVLDNEQFF. The CDR3 region has the DNA TGTGCCAGCAGCGTACTCGACAATGAGCAGTTCTTC.

The rearrangement uses TRBV4-1 and TRBJ2-7; no definite D call. Germline lookup yields CDR1 MGHRA and CDR2 YSYEKL. The V gene lost 1 base and the J gene lost 7 bases, with 11 bases spanning the gap. The CDR3 consists of 13 residues. CDR3 residues: CASSQAELWEQYF. Here the CDR3 DNA reads TGCGCCAGCAGCCAAGCCGAACTGTGGGAGCAGTACTTC.

The chain is built from TRBV7-9 and TRBJ2-3; TRBD1 is a possible D gene (5 bases). The germline gives CDR1 SEHNR, CDR2 FQNEAQ (reference sequence). The V gene lost 0 bases and the J gene lost 0 bases, with 7 bases spanning the gap. The CDR3 has 15 residues. The CDR3 coding sequence is TGTGCCAGCAGCTTAGCCAGGGTTAGCACAGATACGCAGTATTTT. Translating it yields CASSLARVSTDTQYF.

For the CDR3, the DNA is TGTGCCAGCAAACGGGACGGCCAAGAGACCCAGTACTTC. Its translation is CASKRDGQETQYF. The chain has TRBV2 and TRBJ2-5; possibly TRBD1 or TRBD2 for D (5 bases each). V lost 7 bases to trimming and J lost 1 base, with 10 bases between them. Looked up from germline, CDR1 is SNHLY and CDR2 is FYNNEI. This CDR3 has 13 residues.

The chain is built from TRBV7-9 and TRBJ2-5; D remains unclear. The DNA end is a closer match to TRBJ2-7, so the J assignment may be wrong. The germline CDR1 and CDR2 sequences are SEHNR and FQNEAQ (reference sequence). The CDR3 is made up of 12 amino acids. CDR3 bases: TGTGCCAGCAGCTGGGGTCTTTACGAGCAGTACTTC. Amino acid sequence: CASSWGLYEQYF.

J is TRBJ2-5 and V is TRBV7-6, with D possibly matching TRBD1 (6 bases). The CDR3 loop spans 14 amino acids. Deletions cut 0 bases from V and 1 base from J, with 6 bases between. The V gene's germline CDR1 is SGHVS and CDR2 FNYEAQ. The CDR3 DNA sequence: TGTGCCAGCAGCTTAGCAGGGGGCCAAGAGACCCAGTACTTC. It encodes CASSLAGGQETQYF.

The chain recombines TRBV7-6 with TRBJ2-7, with D maybe TRBD1 (6 bases). This CDR3 has 15 residues. The germline CDR1 and CDR2 sequences are SGHVS and FNYEAQ. V gave up 0 bases and J gave up 6 bases, with 15 bases separating them. CDR3 sequence: CASSLAWTEGGEQYF. CDR3 nucleotide sequence: TGTGCCAGCAGCTTAGCGTGGACAGAAGGTGGCGAGCAGTACTTC.

This chain links TRBV4-2 with TRBJ2-7; 8 bases fit TRBD2. This CDR3 has 15 amino acids. Germline CDR1 reads LGHNA; CDR2 reads YNFKEQ. The V gene end was trimmed by 1 base and the J gene end by 3 bases; junction bases not matched to a gene: 5. This CDR3 reads CASSQGAGVYYEQYF. The CDR3 bases are TGTGCCAGCAGCCAAGGAGCGGGAGTTTACTACGAGCAGTACTTC.

The chain couples TRBV5-4 to TRBJ2-3; the D is unclear. The V end was cut by 7 bases, the J end by 5 bases, with 14 bases between. The germline V gene encodes CDR1 SGHNT and CDR2 YYREEE (reference sequence). The CDR3 has 13 amino acids. The CDR3: CASGLLVGDTQYF. The CDR3 coding sequence is TGTGCCAGCGGTCTCTTGGTGGGAGATACGCAGTATTTT.

V usage is TRBV27 and J usage is TRBJ1-3, with no clear D. The CDR3 covers 15 residues. The V end lost 0 bases, the J end lost 2 bases, and 8 bases lay between the germline ends. Germline V gives CDR1 MNHEY, CDR2 SMNVEV (reference sequence). The CDR3: CASSLSLGAGNTIYF. DNA for the CDR3: TGTGCCAGCAGTTTATCATTGGGAGCTGGAAACACCATATATTTT.